This T cell receptor (beta chain) was obtained from a study of cytomegalovirus exposure and HLA in healthy donors. General observations from the study: Donor immune exposure was known only as CMV serostatus. Researchers reportedly found TCR beta sequences accurately predicted most subjects' HLA-A and HLA-B alleles. When a later analysis compared HLA-associated TCR beta chains with equally common others, the HLA-associated chains turned out to be more clonally expanded and to have lower generation probabilities.

The V and J ends lost 3 bases and 2 bases respectively, with 14 bases between them. The V gene's germline CDR1 is MGHRA and CDR2 YSYEKL. The CDR3 loop spans 15 amino acids. As concerns this clone: Its cognate antigen is unknown.

Primers for the PCR totalled 60 Vbeta and 13 Jbeta. Measured with immunoSEQ multiplex PCR; TCRdb has only the in-frame clones, and not every one. Among approximately 92,000 clones listed, just under 70% were seen once. Sequencing used PBMCs. The chain employs TRBV4-1 and TRBJ2-7, with D maybe TRBD2 (5 bases). This receptor was identified in a man aged 50 to 59 in good health and CMV-seronegative. The DNA of the CDR3 is TGCGCCAGCAGCCACAACCTAGCTGGGACCTACGAGCAGTACTTC. Translated: CASSHNLAGTYEQYF.